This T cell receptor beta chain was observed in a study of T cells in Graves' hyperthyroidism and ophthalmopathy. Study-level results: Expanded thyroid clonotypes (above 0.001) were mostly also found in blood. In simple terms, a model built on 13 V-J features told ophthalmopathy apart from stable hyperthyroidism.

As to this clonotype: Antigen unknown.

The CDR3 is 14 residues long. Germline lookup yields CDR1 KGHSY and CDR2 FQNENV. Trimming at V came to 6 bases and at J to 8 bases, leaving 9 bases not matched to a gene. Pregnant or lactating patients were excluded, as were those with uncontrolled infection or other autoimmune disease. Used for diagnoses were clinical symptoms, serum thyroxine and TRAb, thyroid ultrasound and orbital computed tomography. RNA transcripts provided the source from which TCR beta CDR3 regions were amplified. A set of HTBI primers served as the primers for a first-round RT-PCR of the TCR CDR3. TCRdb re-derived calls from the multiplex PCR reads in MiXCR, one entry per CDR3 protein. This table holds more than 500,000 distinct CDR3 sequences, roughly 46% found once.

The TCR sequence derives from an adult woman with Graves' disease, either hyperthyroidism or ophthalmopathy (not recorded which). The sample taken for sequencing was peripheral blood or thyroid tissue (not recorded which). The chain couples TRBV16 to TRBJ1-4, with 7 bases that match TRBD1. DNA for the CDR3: TGTGCCAGCAGTACGGGACAGCTTGAGGAAAAACTGTTTTTT. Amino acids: CASSTGQLEEKLFF.